This T cell receptor (beta chain) was profiled in a study of technical replicates of blood from a few donors. V lost 4 bases to trimming and J lost 2 bases, with 8 bases between them. Per the germline V gene, CDR1 is ENHRY and CDR2 is SYGVKD. The CDR3 is 13 residues long. The repertoire was sequenced with immunoSEQ multiplex PCR; TCRdb's copy has only in-frame clones and lacks some. The table records about 70,000 clones, about 96% of them present only once. The sequence came from a human donor in good health. The chain links TRBV10-3 to TRBJ2-5; perhaps TRBD1 as D (5 bases). The sample was T cells isolated from PBMCs. The CDR3 region is CAISGAGQETQYF. The CDR3 bases are TGTGCCATCAGTGGGGCAGGGCAAGAGACCCAGTACTTC.